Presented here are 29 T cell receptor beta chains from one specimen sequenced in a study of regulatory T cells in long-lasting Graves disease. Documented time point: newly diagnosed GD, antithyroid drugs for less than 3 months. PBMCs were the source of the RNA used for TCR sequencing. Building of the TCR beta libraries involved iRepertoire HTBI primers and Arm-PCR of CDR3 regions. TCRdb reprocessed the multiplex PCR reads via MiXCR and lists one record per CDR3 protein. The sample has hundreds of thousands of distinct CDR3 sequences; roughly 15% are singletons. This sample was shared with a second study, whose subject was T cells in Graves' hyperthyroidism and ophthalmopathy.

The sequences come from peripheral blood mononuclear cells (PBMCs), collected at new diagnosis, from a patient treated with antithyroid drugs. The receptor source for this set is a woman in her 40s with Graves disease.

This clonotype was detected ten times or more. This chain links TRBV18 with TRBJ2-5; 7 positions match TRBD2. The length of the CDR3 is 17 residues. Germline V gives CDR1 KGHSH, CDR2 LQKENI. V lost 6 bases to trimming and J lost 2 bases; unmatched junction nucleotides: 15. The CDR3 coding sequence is TGTGCCAGCTCCTCCATGGGAGTAGCGGGCGTACAAGAGACCCAGTACTTC. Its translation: CASSSMGVAGVQETQYF.

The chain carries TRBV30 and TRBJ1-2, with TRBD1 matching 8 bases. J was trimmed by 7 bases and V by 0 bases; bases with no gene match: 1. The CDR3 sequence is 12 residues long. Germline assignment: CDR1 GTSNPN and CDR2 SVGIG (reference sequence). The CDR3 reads CAWSVQGGGYTF. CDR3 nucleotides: TGTGCCTGGAGTGTACAGGGGGGTGGCTACACCTTC.

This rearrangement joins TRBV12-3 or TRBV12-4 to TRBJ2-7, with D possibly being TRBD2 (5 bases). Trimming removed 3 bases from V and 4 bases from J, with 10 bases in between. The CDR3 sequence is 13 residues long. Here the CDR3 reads CASSLREWYEQYF. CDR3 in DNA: TGTGCCAGCAGTTTGAGGGAGTGGTACGAGCAGTACTTC.

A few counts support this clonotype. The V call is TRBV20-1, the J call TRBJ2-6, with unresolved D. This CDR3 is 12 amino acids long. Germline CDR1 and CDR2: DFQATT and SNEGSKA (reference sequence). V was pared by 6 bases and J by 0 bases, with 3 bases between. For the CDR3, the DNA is TGCAGTGCAGACTCTGGGGCCAACGTCCTGACTTTC. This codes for CSADSGANVLTF.

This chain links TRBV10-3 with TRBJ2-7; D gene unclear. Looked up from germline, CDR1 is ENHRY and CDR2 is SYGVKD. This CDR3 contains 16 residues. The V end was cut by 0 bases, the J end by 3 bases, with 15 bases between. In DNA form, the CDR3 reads TGTGCCATCAGTGAGTCGGTTGGGGTATCCCACTACGAGCAGTACTTC. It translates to CAISESVGVSHYEQYF.

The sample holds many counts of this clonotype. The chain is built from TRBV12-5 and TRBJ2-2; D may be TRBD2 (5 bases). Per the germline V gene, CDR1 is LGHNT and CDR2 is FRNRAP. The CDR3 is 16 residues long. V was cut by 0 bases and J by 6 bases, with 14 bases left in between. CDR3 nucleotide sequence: TGTGCTAGTGGTTTGGTACCTGGACCGAGGGCCGGGGAGCTGTTTTTT. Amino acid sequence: CASGLVPGPRAGELFF.

The CDR3 DNA is TGCAGTGCTAGAGTTCTAGCGGGAGGGTACGAGCAGTACTTC. Translation gives CSARVLAGGYEQYF. The chain uses TRBV20-1 and TRBJ2-7; 12 bases agree with TRBD2. V dropped 1 base and J dropped 4; count of bases not matched to a gene: 2. The CDR3 extends over 14 amino acids. Germline-derived CDR1 and CDR2 are DFQATT and SNEGSKA (reference sequence).

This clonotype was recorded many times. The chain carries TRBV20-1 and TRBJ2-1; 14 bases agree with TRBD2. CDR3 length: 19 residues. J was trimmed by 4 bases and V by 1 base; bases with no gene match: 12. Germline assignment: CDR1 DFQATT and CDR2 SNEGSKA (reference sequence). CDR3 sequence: CSARAYPGTSGRVYNEQFF. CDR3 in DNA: TGCAGTGCTAGAGCCTACCCTGGGACTAGCGGGAGAGTTTACAATGAGCAGTTCTTC.

This CDR3 is CASSKGGREYNEQFF. In nucleotides, the CDR3 is TGTGCCAGCAGCAAGGGAGGGAGGGAATACAATGAGCAGTTCTTC. The chain combines TRBV5-4 with TRBJ2-1; 7 bases are a match to TRBD2. The CDR3 spans 15 residues. Germline CDR1 and CDR2: SGHNT and YYREEE (reference sequence). J lost 4 bases, V lost 4 bases, and 8 bases had no gene match. Together with reference TRBV5-4 and TRBJ2-1, the CDR3 gives the full variable domain: ETGVTQSPTHLIKTRGQQVTLRCSSQSGHNTVSWYQQALGQGPQFIFQYYREEENGRGNFPPRFSGLQFPNYSSELNVNALELDDSALYLCASSKGGREYNEQFFGPGTRLTVL.

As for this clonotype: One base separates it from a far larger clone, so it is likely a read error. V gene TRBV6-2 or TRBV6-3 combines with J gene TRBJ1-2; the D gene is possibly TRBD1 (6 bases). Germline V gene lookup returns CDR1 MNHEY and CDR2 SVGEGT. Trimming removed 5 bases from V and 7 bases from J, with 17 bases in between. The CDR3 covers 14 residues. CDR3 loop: CASSDSQTGRGYTF. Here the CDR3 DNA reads TGTGCCAGCAGTGATTCGCAGACAGGTCGTGGCTACACCTTC.

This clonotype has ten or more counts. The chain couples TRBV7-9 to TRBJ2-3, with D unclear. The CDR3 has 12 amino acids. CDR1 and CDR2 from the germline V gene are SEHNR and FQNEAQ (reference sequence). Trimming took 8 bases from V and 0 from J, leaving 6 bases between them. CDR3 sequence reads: CASFDSTDTQYF. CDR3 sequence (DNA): TGTGCCAGCTTCGACAGCACAGATACGCAGTATTTT.

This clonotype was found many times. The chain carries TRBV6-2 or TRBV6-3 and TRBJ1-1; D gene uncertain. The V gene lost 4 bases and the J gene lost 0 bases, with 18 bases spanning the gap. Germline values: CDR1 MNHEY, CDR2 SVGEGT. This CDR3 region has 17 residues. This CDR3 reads CASSFSYANKMNTEAFF. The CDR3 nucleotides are TGTGCCAGCAGTTTCTCGTACGCAAACAAGATGAACACTGAAGCTTTCTTT.

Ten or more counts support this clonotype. In nucleotides, the CDR3 is TGCAGTGCTATCGGTAGAAGTACTGAGCAGTTCTTC. It is translated as CSAIGRSTEQFF. This chain links TRBV20-1 with TRBJ2-1; no reliable D call. The germline gives CDR1 DFQATT, CDR2 SNEGSKA (reference sequence). The V gene lost 4 bases and the J gene lost 9 bases, with 13 bases spanning the gap. CDR3 length: 12 residues.

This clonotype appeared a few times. The CDR3 region is CASSLEAYTVSGYTF. CDR3 nucleotides: TGTGCCAGCAGCTTAGAGGCTTATACCGTGAGTGGCTACACCTTC. The chain employs TRBV7-9 and TRBJ1-2; D call uncertain. The V end was cut by 1 base, the J end by 7 bases, with 16 bases between. From germline, CDR1 is SEHNR and CDR2 FQNEAQ (reference sequence). This CDR3 has 15 residues. The variable domain in full, completed from reference TRBV7-9 and TRBJ1-2, reads DTGVSQNPRHKITKRGQNVTFRCDPISEHNRLYWYRQTLGQGPEFLTYFQNEAQLEKSRLLSDRFSAERPKGSFSTLEIQRTEQGDSAMYLCASSLEAYTVSGYTFGSGTRLTVV.

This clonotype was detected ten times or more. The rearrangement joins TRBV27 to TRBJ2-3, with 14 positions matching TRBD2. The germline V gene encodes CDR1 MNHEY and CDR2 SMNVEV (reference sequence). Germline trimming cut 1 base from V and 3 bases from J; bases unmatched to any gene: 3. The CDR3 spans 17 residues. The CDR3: CASSLWGLAGETDTQYF. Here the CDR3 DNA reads TGTGCCAGCAGTTTATGGGGACTAGCGGGAGAAACAGATACGCAGTATTTT.

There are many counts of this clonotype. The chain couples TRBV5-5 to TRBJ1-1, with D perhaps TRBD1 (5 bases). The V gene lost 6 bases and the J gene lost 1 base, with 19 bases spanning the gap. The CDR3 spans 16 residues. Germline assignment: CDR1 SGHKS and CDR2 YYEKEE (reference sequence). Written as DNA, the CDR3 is TGTGCCAGCACATGGGGGGGTTTTTTGCGGAACACTGAAGCTTTCTTT. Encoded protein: CASTWGGFLRNTEAFF.

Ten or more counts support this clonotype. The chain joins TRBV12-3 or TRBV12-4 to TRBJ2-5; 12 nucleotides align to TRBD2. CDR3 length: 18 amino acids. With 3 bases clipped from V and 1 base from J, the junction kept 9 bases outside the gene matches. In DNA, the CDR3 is TGTGCCAGCAGTTTTCGATCTGGACTAGCGGGGATCCAAGAGACCCAGTACTTC. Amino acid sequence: CASSFRSGLAGIQETQYF.

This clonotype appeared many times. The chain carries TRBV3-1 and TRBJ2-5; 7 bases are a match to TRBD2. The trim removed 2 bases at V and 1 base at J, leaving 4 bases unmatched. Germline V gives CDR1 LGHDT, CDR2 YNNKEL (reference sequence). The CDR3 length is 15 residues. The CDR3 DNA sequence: TGTGCCAGCAGCCAACGCCCGGGGGGCCAAGAGACCCAGTACTTC. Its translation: CASSQRPGGQETQYF.

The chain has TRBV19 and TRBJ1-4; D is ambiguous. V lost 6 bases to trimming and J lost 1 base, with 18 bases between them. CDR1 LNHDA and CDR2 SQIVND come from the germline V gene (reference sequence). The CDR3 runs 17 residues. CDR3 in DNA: TGTGCCAGTAGCCCTAGGGAGGGTGGGAAAACTAATGAAAAACTGTTTTTT. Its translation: CASSPREGGKTNEKLFF.

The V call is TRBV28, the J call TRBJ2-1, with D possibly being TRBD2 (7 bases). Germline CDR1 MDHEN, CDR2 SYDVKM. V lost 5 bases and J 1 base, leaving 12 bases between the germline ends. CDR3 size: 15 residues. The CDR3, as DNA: TGTGCCAGCAGTGCTGGGAGGGGGTCCTACAATGAGCAGTTCTTC. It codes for CASSAGRGSYNEQFF.

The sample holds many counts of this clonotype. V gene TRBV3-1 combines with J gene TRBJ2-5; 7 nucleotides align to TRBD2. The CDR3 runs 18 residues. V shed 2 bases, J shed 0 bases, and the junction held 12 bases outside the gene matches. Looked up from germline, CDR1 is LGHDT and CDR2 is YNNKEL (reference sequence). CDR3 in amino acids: CASSQRLVTSEYQETQYF. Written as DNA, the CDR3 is TGTGCCAGCAGCCAAAGATTGGTAACTAGCGAGTACCAAGAGACCCAGTACTTC.

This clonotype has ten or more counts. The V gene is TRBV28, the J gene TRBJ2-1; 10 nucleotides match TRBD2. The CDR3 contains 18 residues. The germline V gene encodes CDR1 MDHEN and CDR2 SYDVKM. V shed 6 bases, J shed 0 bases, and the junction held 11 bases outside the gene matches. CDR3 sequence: CASRQTGTSVSSYNEQFF. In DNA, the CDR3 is TGTGCCAGCAGGCAAACCGGGACTAGCGTGAGCTCCTACAATGAGCAGTTCTTC.

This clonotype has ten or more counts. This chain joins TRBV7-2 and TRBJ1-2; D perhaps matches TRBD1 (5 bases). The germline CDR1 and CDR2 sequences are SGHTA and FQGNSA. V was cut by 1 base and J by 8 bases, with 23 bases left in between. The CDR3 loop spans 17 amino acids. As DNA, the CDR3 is TGTGCCAGCAGCTTAGTATCCGGGGCGTCTGTAGATCGCGGCTACACCTTC. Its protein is CASSLVSGASVDRGYTF.

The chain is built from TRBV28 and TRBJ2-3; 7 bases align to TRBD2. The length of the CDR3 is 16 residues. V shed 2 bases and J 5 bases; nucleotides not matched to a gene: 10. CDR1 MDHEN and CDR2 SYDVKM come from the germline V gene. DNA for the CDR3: TGTGCCAGCAGTTTAGGCCCCCGCGGGAGAGTAGATACGCAGTATTTT. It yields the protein CASSLGPRGRVDTQYF.

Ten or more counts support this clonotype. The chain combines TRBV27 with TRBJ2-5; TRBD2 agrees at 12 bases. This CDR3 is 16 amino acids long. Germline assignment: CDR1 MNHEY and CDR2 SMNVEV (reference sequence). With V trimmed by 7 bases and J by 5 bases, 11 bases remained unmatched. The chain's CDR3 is CASIPGLAGRWETQYF. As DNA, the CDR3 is TGTGCCAGCATCCCCGGACTAGCGGGACGTTGGGAGACCCAGTACTTC.

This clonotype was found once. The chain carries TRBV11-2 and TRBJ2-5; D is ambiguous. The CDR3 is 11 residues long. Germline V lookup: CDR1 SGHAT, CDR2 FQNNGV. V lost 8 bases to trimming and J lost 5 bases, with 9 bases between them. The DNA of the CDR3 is TGTGCCAGCGCTCGGCAGGAGACCCAGTACTTC. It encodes CASARQETQYF.

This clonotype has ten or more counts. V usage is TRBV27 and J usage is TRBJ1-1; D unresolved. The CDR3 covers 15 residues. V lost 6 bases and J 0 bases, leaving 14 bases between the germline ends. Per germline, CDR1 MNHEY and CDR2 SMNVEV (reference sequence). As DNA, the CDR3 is TGTGCCAGCAGCTCTGGCCAGTCCTTGAACACTGAAGCTTTCTTT. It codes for CASSSGQSLNTEAFF.

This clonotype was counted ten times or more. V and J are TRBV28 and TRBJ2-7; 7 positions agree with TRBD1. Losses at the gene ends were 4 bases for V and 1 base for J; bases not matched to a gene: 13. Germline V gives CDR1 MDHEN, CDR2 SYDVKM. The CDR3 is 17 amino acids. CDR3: CASSSSGTDTRSYEQYF. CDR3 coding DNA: TGTGCCAGCAGTTCATCCGGGACAGACACTAGATCCTACGAGCAGTACTTC.

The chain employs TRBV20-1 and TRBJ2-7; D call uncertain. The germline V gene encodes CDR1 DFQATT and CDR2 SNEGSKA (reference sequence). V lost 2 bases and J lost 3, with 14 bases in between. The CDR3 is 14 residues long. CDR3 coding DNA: TGCAGTGCTAGATCTCGGACGTCCCTCTACGAGCAGTACTTC. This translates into CSARSRTSLYEQYF.